Listed here are 16 T cell receptor beta chains from one sample, sequenced in a study of CD8 T cells in Susac syndrome. cDNA came from about 0.51 to 1 ug RNA primed by random hexamers. Using its own MiXCR run on the immunoSEQ multiplex PCR reads, TCRdb lists one record per CDR3 protein. The table includes approximately 150,000 distinct CDR3 sequences, approximately 94% detected once. Sequencing used CD4+ T cells from PBMCs. The receptors here all came from a human donor in good health.

The chain combines TRBV2 with TRBJ2-5, with 7 nucleotides matching TRBD1. This CDR3 is built from 15 residues. The ends lost 6 bases at V and 2 bases at J; junction bases unmatched: 9. Germline V CDR1 and CDR2: SNHLY, FYNNEI. The DNA for the CDR3 is TGTGCCAGCAGGGCCCAGACAGGGAAGCAAGAGACCCAGTACTTC. Translated, it gives CASRAQTGKQETQYF. The entire variable domain, with the rest obtained from reference TRBV2 and TRBJ2-5, is as follows: EPEVTQTPSHQVTQMGQEVILRCVPISNHLYFYWYRQILGQKVEFLVSFYNNEISEKSEIFDDQFSVERPDGSNFTLKIRSTKLEDSAMYFCASRAQTGKQETQYFGPGTRLLVL.

This clonotype was picked up one time. The chain recombines TRBV6-5 with TRBJ2-5, with D tentatively TRBD1 or TRBD2 (5 bases each). V lost 7 bases, J lost 1 base, and 10 bases lay in between. The CDR3 totals 13 residues. Germline V gene sequence: CDR1 MNHEY, CDR2 SVGAGI. CDR3 bases: TGTGCCAGCAAAAGGGACGCCCAAGAGACCCAGTACTTC. This translates into CASKRDAQETQYF.

This clonotype was recorded only once. The rearrangement joins TRBV30 to TRBJ1-3; D call uncertain. V was trimmed by 0 bases and J by 0 bases, leaving 24 bases between them. The V gene's germline CDR1 is GTSNPN and CDR2 SVGIG (reference sequence). The CDR3 loop spans 20 amino acids. CDR3 in DNA: TGTGCCTGGAGTGTGGTGAATTTATCGGCTGGGAGAATCTCTGGAAACACCATATATTTT. Amino acids: CAWSVVNLSAGRISGNTIYF.

The chain links TRBV30 to TRBJ2-3; 11 bases agree with TRBD2. In germline, CDR1 is GTSNPN, CDR2 SVGIG (reference sequence). V was clipped by 1 base and J by 2 bases; unmatched bases: 11. The CDR3 totals 18 residues. CDR3 nucleotides: TGTGCCTGGAGTGACTTCGCCGGGACTAGCGGTACCACAGATACGCAGTATTTT. It encodes CAWSDFAGTSGTTDTQYF.

The chain carries TRBV6-1 and TRBJ2-7; 11 bases are shared with TRBD2. The J segment lost 3 bases and the V segment lost 6 bases, leaving 13 bases of the junction unmatched. The CDR3 runs to 17 residues. CDR1 and CDR2 (germline): MNHNS, SASEGT. The CDR3 DNA reads as TGTGCCAGCAGCCTACCCCCGGGGACTAGCGGAGTCTACGAGCAGTACTTC. Translating gives CASSLPPGTSGVYEQYF.

The CDR3: CASSQSRRQFAENIQYF. DNA of the CDR3: TGTGCCAGCAGCCAAAGCAGGCGACAGTTCGCTGAAAACATTCAGTACTTC. V and J are TRBV12-3 or TRBV12-4 and TRBJ2-4; possibly TRBD1 for D (5 bases). The CDR3 extends over 17 amino acids. V shed 6 bases and J shed 5 bases, with 23 bases lying between them.

The CDR3 nucleotides read TGTGCCTGGAGTGTTAATTTACGCAATGAGCAGTTCTTC. Translating gives CAWSVNLRNEQFF. The V and J genes are TRBV30 and TRBJ2-1; D not certain. CDR3 length: 13 residues. Trimming removed 0 bases at V and 6 bases at J, with 9 bases between. CDR1 and CDR2 (germline): GTSNPN, SVGIG (reference sequence).

V and J are TRBV20-1 and TRBJ2-7; TRBD1 matches at 8 bases. The germline V gene has CDR1 DFQATT and CDR2 SNEGSKA (reference sequence). The CDR3 runs 15 residues. V was clipped by 5 bases and J by 2 bases; unmatched bases: 11. The DNA of the CDR3 is TGCAGTGCTCCCTCGGGCACAGGGGGTCCCTACGAGCAGTACTTC. As protein: CSAPSGTGGPYEQYF.

The rearrangement joins TRBV3-1 to TRBJ2-1; 8 bases are a match to TRBD2. Trimming removed 4 bases from V and 6 bases from J; junction bases left unmatched: 5. CDR1 and CDR2 from the germline V gene are LGHDT and YNNKEL (reference sequence). The CDR3 has 14 residues. In nucleotides, the CDR3 is TGTGCCAGCAGCCTAGCGGGAAGTCTCAATGAGCAGTTCTTC. Translation: CASSLAGSLNEQFF.

This clonotype was seen a single time. The CDR3 DNA follows: TGTGCCAGCAGTGAAACGACAGGGGAGCCCCAGCATTTT. Protein product: CASSETTGEPQHF. V gene TRBV2 combines with J gene TRBJ1-5; 8 bases align to TRBD1. Unmatched junction bases numbered 2, after V lost 2 bases and J lost 8 bases. The CDR3 totals 13 residues. CDR1 is SNHLY and CDR2 is FYNNEI in the germline V gene.

This sequence joins TRBV7-9 and TRBJ2-7, with D unclear. The CDR3 has 15 amino acids. V lost 1 base to trimming and J lost 0 bases, with 10 bases between them. The germline V gene encodes CDR1 SEHNR and CDR2 FQNEAQ (reference sequence). CDR3 DNA sequence: TGTGCCAGCAGCTTAGTGTTCAGGAACTCCTACGAGCAGTACTTC. Translated, it gives CASSLVFRNSYEQYF.

The CDR3 region has the DNA TGTGCCAGCAGCTCCCGTGGGTCAGCGGTTTTCACCGGGGAGCTGTTTTTT. Translation: CASSSRGSAVFTGELFF. V is TRBV9 and J is TRBJ2-2, with D possibly matching TRBD2 (5 bases). Trimming removed 4 bases from V and 4 bases from J, with 20 bases in between. The CDR3 is 17 residues long. Germline lookup yields CDR1 SGDLS and CDR2 YYNGEE.

The V gene is TRBV7-3, the J gene TRBJ2-1; the match to TRBD2 covers 13 bases. The V and J ends lost 4 bases and 7 bases, in that order; junction bases with no gene match: 13. Germline CDR1 is SGHTA and CDR2 is FQGTGA. CDR3 size: 18 residues. The CDR3 region has the DNA TGTGCCAGCAGCTCGGGCGGACTAGCGGGAGTGGTGAGGAATGAGCAGTTCTTC. Translated, it gives CASSSGGLAGVVRNEQFF.

This clonotype has only one observation. CDR3 in DNA: TGCGCCAGCAGCCCACCCCGGACCCAGGGCGGGGAGCTGTTTTTT. This gives the protein CASSPPRTQGGELFF. The V call is TRBV5-1, the J call TRBJ2-2, with D tentatively TRBD1 (5 bases). V was trimmed by 4 bases and J by 7 bases, leaving 17 bases between them. The CDR3 sequence is 15 residues long. The germline V gene encodes CDR1 SGHRS and CDR2 YFSETQ.

This chain's CDR3 is CASSVGGLAYSSSGNTIYF. The CDR3 DNA reads TGTGCCAGCAGCGTAGGGGGTCTCGCCTATTCGAGCTCTGGAAACACCATATATTTT. The chain employs TRBV9 and TRBJ1-3; D gene unclear. The CDR3 is made up of 19 amino acids. Germline loops: CDR1 SGDLS, CDR2 YYNGEE. V was cut by 0 bases and J by 0 bases, with 19 bases left in between.

The J gene is TRBJ1-2, the V gene TRBV7-2; D is possibly TRBD1 (6 bases). The CDR3 is 13 amino acids. V gave up 4 bases and J gave up 6 bases, with 12 bases separating them. In germline, CDR1 is SGHTA, CDR2 FQGNSA. CDR3 residues: CASSYRTDDGYTF. For the CDR3, the DNA is TGTGCCAGCAGCTACAGGACAGATGATGGCTACACCTTC.